The 14 T cell receptor beta chains given below trace back to one sample, sequenced in a study of blood T cell repertoires in COVID-19. Data came from immunoSEQ multiplex PCR; TCRdb stores just in-frame clones and leaves some out. The sample contains tens of thousands of clones, around 85% of which appear only once. The sample comprised peripheral blood. The receptor set was obtained from a woman of 80 years or more with acute or convalescent COVID-19.

V gene TRBV12-3 or TRBV12-4 combines with J gene TRBJ2-7, with no clear D. The V end lost 4 bases, the J end lost 4 bases, and 8 bases lay between the germline ends. The CDR3 is made up of 12 amino acids. The CDR3 here is CASSSFFYEQYF. CDR3 sequence (DNA): TGTGCCAGCAGTTCGTTCTTTTACGAGCAGTACTTC.

The chain recombines TRBV27 with TRBJ2-1; 7 nucleotides align to TRBD2. CDR3 length: 17 residues. CDR1 is MNHEY and CDR2 is SMNVEV in the germline V gene (reference sequence). The J segment lost 0 bases and the V segment lost 0 bases, leaving 5 bases of the junction unmatched. This chain's CDR3 is CASSLSPSGSSYNEQFF. CDR3 nucleotide sequence: TGTGCCAGCAGTTTATCCCCTAGCGGATCCTCCTACAATGAGCAGTTCTTC.

The chain recombines TRBV5-6 with TRBJ2-1, with 8 positions matching TRBD1. Trimming removed 2 bases from V and 16 bases from J; junction bases left unmatched: 5. Germline loops: CDR1 SGHDT, CDR2 YYEEEE. This CDR3 is built from 11 residues. The CDR3 nucleotides are TGTGCCAGCAGCTTCGACAGGGGTCTCTTCTTC. It translates to CASSFDRGLFF.

V gene TRBV7-9 combines with J gene TRBJ2-7; D may be TRBD1 (6 bases). Per germline, CDR1 SEHNR and CDR2 FQNEAQ (reference sequence). The CDR3 runs 12 residues. V shed 6 bases and J shed 1 base, with 7 bases lying between them. The CDR3 region is CASRTGSYEQYF. DNA for the CDR3: TGTGCCAGCAGGACAGGTTCCTACGAGCAGTACTTC.

The J gene is TRBJ1-1, the V gene TRBV3-1 (or the pseudogene TRBV3-2); D is ambiguous. CDR3 length equals 14 residues. Trimming removed 1 base from V and 2 bases from J, with 8 bases in between. Germline loops: CDR1 LGHDT, CDR2 YNNKEL (reference sequence). CDR3 sequence (DNA): TGTGCCAGCAGCCAAGTCCCAGGAAACACTGAAGCTTTCTTT. Translation: CASSQVPGNTEAFF.

The genes are TRBV27 and TRBJ2-6; D not certain. Germline V lookup: CDR1 MNHEY, CDR2 SMNVEV (reference sequence). The CDR3 is 17 amino acids. Between the trimmed V and J ends, which lost 2 bases and 0 bases, there was a span of 11 bases. This chain's CDR3 is CASSLSIADSGANVLTF. Written as DNA, the CDR3 is TGTGCCAGCAGTTTAAGCATCGCGGACTCTGGGGCCAACGTCCTGACTTTC.

The chain employs TRBV18 and TRBJ2-7; D remains ambiguous. Germline V gene data show CDR1 as KGHSH and CDR2 as LQKENI. V gave up 2 bases and J gave up 1 base, with 9 bases separating them. The length of the CDR3 is 14 residues. The CDR3 region is CASSPDTLSYEQYF. In DNA, the CDR3 is TGTGCCAGCTCACCAGACACCCTATCCTACGAGCAGTACTTC.

The CDR3 is CASSLDNGDTQYF. The CDR3 nucleotides are TGTGCCAGCAGCTTAGATAACGGAGATACGCAGTATTTT. The gene calls are TRBV11-2 and TRBJ2-3; no reliable D call. V lost 0 bases and J 5 bases, leaving 6 bases between the germline ends. The CDR3 runs 13 residues. Germline CDR1 SGHAT, CDR2 FQNNGV.

The J gene is TRBJ2-1, the V gene TRBV18, with D possibly matching TRBD2 (6 bases). The V gene lost 2 bases and the J gene lost 3 bases, with 8 bases spanning the gap. Germline V lookup: CDR1 KGHSH, CDR2 LQKENI. CDR3 length: 14 amino acids. CDR3 sequence reads: CASSPRRDYNEQFF. The DNA of the CDR3 is TGTGCCAGCTCACCAAGGCGGGACTACAATGAGCAGTTCTTC. The variable domain in full, with the rest retrieved from reference TRBV18 and TRBJ2-1, is NAGVMQNPRHLVRRRGQEARLRCSPMKGHSHVYWYRQLPEEGLKFMVYLQKENIIDESGMPKERFSAEFPKEGPSILRIQQVVRGDSAAYFCASSPRRDYNEQFFGPGTRLTVL.

The chain recombines TRBV5-4 with TRBJ1-2, with D maybe TRBD1 (6 bases). CDR3 length: 17 amino acids. Germline V gene lookup returns CDR1 SGHNT and CDR2 YYREEE (reference sequence). V was pared by 0 bases and J by 5 bases, with 20 bases between. DNA for the CDR3: TGTGCCAGCAGCTTGGATCTGTCGGACAGAAGTACTTATGGCTACACCTTC. Translation gives CASSLDLSDRSTYGYTF.

The chain links TRBV29-1 to TRBJ1-2; D is ambiguous. The CDR3 totals 10 residues. V lost 4 bases to trimming and J lost 6 bases, with 6 bases between them. Germline values: CDR1 SQVTM, CDR2 ANQGSEA. The CDR3 coding sequence is TGCAGCGTTGTCGCTAATGGCTACACCTTC. Translation: CSVVANGYTF.

The chain joins TRBV7-9 to TRBJ2-5, with 12 bases lining up with TRBD1. The V segment lost 4 bases and the J segment 5 bases; nucleotides outside the gene matches: 5. The CDR3 loop spans 15 amino acids. Germline V gives CDR1 SEHNR, CDR2 FQNEAQ (reference sequence). This CDR3 reads CASSSGTGGAETQYF. CDR3 nucleotides: TGTGCCAGCAGCTCCGGGACAGGGGGCGCGGAGACCCAGTACTTC.

The V and J genes are TRBV9 and TRBJ1-1, with 7 bases identical to TRBD1. The CDR3 extends over 15 amino acids. Per germline, CDR1 SGDLS and CDR2 YYNGEE. V was pared by 0 bases and J by 0 bases, with 2 bases of the junction left unmatched. The CDR3 nucleotides are TGTGCCAGCAGCGTAGATGACAGGGTGAACACTGAAGCTTTCTTT. Translation: CASSVDDRVNTEAFF.

This chain links TRBV28 with TRBJ2-1, with D unclear. This CDR3 is built from 12 residues. Germline values: CDR1 MDHEN, CDR2 SYDVKM. V was cut by 7 bases and J by 5 bases, with 9 bases left in between. The CDR3 bases are TGTGCCAGCACAGTACAGAACAATGAGCAGTTCTTC. Its translation: CASTVQNNEQFF.